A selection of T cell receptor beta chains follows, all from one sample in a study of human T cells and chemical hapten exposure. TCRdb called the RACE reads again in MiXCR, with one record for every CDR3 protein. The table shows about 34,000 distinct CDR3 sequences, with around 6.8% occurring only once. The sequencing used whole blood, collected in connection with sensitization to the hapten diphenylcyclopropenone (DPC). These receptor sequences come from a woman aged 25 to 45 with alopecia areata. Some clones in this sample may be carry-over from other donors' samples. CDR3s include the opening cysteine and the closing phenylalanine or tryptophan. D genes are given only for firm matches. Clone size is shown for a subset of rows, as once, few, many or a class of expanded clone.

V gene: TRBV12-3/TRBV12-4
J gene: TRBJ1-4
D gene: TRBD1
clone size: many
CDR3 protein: CASRGTGKTPSNEKLFF
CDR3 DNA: TGTGCCAGCAGGGGGACAGGGAAAACCCCCTCTAATGAAAAACTGTTTTTT

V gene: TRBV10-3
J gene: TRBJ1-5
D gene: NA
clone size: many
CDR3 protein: CAISEAGPNQPQHF
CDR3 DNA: TGTGCCATCAGTGAGGCAGGGCCCAATCAGCCCCAGCATTTT

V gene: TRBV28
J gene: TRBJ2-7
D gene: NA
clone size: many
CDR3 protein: CASSLFQGYYEQYF
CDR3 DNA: TGTGCCAGCAGTTTATTCCAGGGCTACTACGAGCAGTACTTC

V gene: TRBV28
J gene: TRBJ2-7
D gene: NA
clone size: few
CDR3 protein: CASSAGTLKDEQYF
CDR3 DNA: TGTGCCAGCAGTGCCGGGACCCTAAAGGATGAGCAGTACTTC

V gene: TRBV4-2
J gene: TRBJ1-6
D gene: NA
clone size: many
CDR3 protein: CASSHQTGTNSPLHF
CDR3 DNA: TGTGCCAGCAGCCATCAGACAGGAACTAATTCACCCCTCCACTTT

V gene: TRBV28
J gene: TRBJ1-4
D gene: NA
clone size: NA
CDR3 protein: CASSYVPGSATNEKLFF
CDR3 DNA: TGTGCCAGCAGTTACGTACCAGGGTCGGCAACTAATGAAAAACTGTTTTTT

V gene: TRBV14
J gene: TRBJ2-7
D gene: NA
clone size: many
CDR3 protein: CASSTASVPSYEQYF
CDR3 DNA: TGTGCCAGCAGCACCGCCTCAGTCCCCTCCTACGAGCAGTACTTC

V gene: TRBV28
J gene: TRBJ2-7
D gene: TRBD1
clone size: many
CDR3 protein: CASLRDSYEQYF
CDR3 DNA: TGTGCCAGCCTCAGGGACAGTTACGAGCAGTACTTC

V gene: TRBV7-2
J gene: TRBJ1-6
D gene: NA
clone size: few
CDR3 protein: CASSLASGYSYNSPLHF
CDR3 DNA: TGTGCCAGCAGCTTAGCGTCCGGGTATAGCTATAATTCACCCCTCCACTTT

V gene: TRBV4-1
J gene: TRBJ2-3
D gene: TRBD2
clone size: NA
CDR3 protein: CASNPGPAGDTDTQYF
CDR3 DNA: TGCGCCAGCAATCCCGGGCCAGCGGGGGACACAGATACGCAGTATTTT

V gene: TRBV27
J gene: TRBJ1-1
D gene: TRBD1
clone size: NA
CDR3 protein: CASSWDRGMNTEAFF
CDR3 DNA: TGTGCCAGCAGCTGGGACAGGGGCATGAACACTGAAGCTTTCTTT

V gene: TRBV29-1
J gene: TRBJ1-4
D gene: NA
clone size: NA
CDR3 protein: CSVEDRLELFF
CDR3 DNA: TGCAGCGTTGAAGATCGCCTGGAACTGTTTTTT

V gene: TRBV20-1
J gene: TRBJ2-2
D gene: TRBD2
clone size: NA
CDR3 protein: CSATGLALTQWNTGELFF
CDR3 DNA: TGCAGTGCTACTGGACTAGCGCTAACTCAGTGGAACACCGGGGAGCTGTTTTTT

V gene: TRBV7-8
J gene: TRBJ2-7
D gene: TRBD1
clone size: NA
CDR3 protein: CASSTRQGRYEQYF
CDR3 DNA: TGTGCCAGCAGCACAAGACAGGGACGCTACGAGCAGTACTTC

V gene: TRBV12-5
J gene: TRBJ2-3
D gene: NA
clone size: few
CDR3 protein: CASGFQGADTQYF
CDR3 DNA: TGTGCTAGTGGTTTCCAGGGCGCAGATACGCAGTATTTT

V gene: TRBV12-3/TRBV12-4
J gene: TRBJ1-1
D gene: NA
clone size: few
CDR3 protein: CASSQRTENTEAFF
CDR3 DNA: TGTGCCAGCAGTCAACGGACAGAGAACACTGAAGCTTTCTTT

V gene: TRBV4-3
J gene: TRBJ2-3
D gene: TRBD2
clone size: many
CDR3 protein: CASRPSGGAIDTQYF
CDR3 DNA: TGCGCCAGCAGGCCCAGCGGGGGGGCTATAGATACGCAGTATTTT

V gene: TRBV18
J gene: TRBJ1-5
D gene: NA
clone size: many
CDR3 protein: CASSAGAASNQPQHF
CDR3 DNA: TGTGCCAGCTCCGCGGGGGCGGCTAGCAATCAGCCCCAGCATTTT

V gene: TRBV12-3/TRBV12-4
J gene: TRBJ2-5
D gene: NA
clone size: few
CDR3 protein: CASSFLTGRAPQETQYF
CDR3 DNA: TGTGCCAGCAGTTTTCTGACAGGGAGGGCCCCCCAAGAGACCCAGTACTTC

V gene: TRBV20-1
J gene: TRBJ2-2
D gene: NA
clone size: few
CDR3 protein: CSARDLAGDGTGELFF
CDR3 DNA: TGCAGTGCTAGAGATCTAGCAGGGGATGGAACCGGGGAGCTGTTTTTT

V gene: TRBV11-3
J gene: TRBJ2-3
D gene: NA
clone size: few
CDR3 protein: CASSSSKAGPTDTQYF
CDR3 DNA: TGTGCCAGCAGCTCCTCAAAGGCAGGGCCCACAGATACGCAGTATTTT

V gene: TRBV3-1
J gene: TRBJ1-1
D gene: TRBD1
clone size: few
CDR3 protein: CASRQGANINTEAFF
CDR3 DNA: TGTGCCAGCAGACAGGGGGCGAACATAAACACTGAAGCTTTCTTT

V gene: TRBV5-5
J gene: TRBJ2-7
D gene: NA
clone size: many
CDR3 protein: CASSLGGNYEQYF
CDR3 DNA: TGTGCCAGCAGCTTAGGGGGTAACTACGAGCAGTACTTC

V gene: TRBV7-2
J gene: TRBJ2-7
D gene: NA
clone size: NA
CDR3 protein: CASSLGGWGQYF
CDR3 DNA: TGTGCCAGCAGCTTAGGTGGCTGGGGGCAGTACTTC

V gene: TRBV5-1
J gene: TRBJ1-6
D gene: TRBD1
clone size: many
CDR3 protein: CASSWGDRDNSPLHF
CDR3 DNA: TGCGCCAGCAGCTGGGGGGACAGAGATAATTCACCCCTCCACTTT

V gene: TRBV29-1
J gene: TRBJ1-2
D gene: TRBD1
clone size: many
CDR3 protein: CSVDQGAGDGYTF
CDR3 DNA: TGCAGCGTTGACCAGGGGGCAGGCGATGGCTACACCTTC

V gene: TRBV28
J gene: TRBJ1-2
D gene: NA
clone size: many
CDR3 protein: CASSLEGGGYTF
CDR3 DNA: TGTGCCAGCAGTTTGGAAGGGGGTGGCTACACCTTC

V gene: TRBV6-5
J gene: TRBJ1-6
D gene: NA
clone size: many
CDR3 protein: CASSYMQSSPLHF
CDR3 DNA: TGTGCCAGCAGTTATATGCAGTCATCACCCCTCCACTTT

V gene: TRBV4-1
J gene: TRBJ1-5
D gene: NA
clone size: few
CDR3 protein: CASSLVVDGTYNQPQHF
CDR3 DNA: TGCGCCAGCAGCCTGGTAGTGGACGGGACCTACAATCAGCCCCAGCATTTT

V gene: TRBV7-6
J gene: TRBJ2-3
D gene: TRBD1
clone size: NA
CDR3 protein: CASSLVTGGKTDTQYF
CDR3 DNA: TGTGCCAGCAGCTTAGTTACAGGGGGCAAAACAGATACGCAGTATTTT

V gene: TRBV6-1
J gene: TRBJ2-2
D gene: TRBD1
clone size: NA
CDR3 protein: CASSVQGALTGELFF
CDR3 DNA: TGTGCCAGCAGTGTACAGGGGGCGCTAACCGGGGAGCTGTTTTTT

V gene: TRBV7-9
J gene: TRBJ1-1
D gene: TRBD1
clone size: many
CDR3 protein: CASSSTTGVTEAFF
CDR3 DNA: TGTGCCAGCAGCTCCACTACAGGGGTCACTGAAGCTTTCTTT

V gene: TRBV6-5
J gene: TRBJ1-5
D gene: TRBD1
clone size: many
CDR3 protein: CASSAQGASNQPQHF
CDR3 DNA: TGTGCCAGCAGTGCACAGGGGGCCAGCAATCAGCCCCAGCATTTT

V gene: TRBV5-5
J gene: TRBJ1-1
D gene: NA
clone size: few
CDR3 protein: CASSLADFGDSNTEAFF
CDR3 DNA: TGTGCCAGCAGCTTGGCCGATTTTGGGGACTCGAACACTGAAGCTTTCTTT

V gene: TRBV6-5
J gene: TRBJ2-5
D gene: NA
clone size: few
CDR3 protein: CASTGVGVYSTLETQYF
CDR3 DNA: TGTGCCAGCACTGGGGTAGGCGTATACTCAACATTGGAGACCCAGTACTTC

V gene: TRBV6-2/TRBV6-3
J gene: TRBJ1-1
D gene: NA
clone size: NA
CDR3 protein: CASSYPDGGSTEAFF
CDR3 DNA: TGTGCCAGCAGTTACCCGGACGGAGGCTCCACTGAAGCTTTCTTT

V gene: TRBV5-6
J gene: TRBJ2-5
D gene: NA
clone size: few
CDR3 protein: CASSLERDQETQYF
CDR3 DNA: TGTGCCAGCAGCTTGGAACGGGACCAAGAGACCCAGTACTTC

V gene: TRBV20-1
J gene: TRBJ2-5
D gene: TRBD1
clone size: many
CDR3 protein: CSAPPGQGQETQYF
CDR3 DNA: TGCAGTGCTCCGCCGGGACAGGGGCAAGAGACCCAGTACTTC

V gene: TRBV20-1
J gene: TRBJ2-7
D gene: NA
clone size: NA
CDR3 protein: CSASPYQGGRGEQYF
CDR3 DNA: TGCAGTGCTAGTCCTTACCAGGGGGGCAGGGGCGAGCAGTACTTC

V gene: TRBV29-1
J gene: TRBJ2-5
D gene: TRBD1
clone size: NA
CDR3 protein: CSGKDRGRWETQYF
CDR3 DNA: TGCAGCGGCAAAGACAGGGGGCGCTGGGAGACCCAGTACTTC

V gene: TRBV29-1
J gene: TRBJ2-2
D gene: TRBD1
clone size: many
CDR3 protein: CSVGTGGAGSTGELFF
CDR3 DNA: TGCAGCGTGGGGACAGGGGGCGCCGGAAGTACCGGGGAGCTGTTTTTT

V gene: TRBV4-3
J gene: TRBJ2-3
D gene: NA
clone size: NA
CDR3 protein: CASSQDREGPYF
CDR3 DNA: TGCGCCAGCAGCCAAGACAGGGAAGGACCGTATTTT

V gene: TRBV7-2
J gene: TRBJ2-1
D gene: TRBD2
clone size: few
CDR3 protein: CAGQTSGGYNEQFF
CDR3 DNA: TGTGCCGGTCAGACTAGCGGGGGTTACAATGAGCAGTTCTTC

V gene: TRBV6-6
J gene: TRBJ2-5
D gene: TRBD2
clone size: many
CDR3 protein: CASSERGQETQYF
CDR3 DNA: TGTGCCAGCAGCGAGCGGGGGCAAGAGACCCAGTACTTC

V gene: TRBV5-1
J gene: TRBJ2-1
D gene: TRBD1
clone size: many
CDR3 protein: CASSPGQGSYNEQFF
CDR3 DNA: TGCGCCAGCAGCCCCGGACAGGGGTCCTACAATGAGCAGTTCTTC

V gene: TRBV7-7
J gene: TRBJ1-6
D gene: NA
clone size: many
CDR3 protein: CASSQLAGANSPLHF
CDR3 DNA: TGTGCCAGCAGTCAACTGGCAGGGGCTAATTCACCCCTCCACTTT

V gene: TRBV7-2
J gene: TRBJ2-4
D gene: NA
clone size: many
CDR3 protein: CASSLGTGRPYF
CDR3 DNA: TGTGCCAGCAGCTTAGGTACCGGCCGCCCGTACTTC

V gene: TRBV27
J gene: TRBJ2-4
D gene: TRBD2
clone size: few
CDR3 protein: CASSLAGGPTIQYF
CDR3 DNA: TGTGCCAGCAGTTTGGCGGGGGGGCCCACCATTCAGTACTTC

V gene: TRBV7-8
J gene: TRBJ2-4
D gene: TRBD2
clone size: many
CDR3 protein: CASSPISRGVLKDIQYF
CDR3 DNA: TGTGCCAGCAGCCCCATCTCGCGGGGGGTCTTAAAAGACATTCAGTACTTC

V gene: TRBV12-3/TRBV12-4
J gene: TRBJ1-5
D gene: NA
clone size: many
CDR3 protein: CASSAGNQPQHF
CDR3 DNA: TGTGCCAGCAGTGCTGGGAATCAGCCCCAGCATTTT

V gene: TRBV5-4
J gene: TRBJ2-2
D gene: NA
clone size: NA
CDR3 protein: CASSSVGLTNTGELFF
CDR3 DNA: TGTGCCAGCAGCTCGGTGGGACTGACGAACACCGGGGAGCTGTTTTTT

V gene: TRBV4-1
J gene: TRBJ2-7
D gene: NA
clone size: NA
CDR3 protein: CASSAGSEQYF
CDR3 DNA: TGCGCCAGCTCGGCGGGGAGCGAGCAGTACTTC

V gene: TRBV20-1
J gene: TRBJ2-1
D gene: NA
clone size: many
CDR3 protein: CSAGVAGPGNEQFF
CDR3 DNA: TGCAGTGCGGGGGTGGCGGGGCCGGGGAATGAGCAGTTCTTC

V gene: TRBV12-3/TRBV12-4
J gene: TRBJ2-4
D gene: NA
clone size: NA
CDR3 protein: CASSPLTAIAKNIQYF
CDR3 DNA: TGTGCCAGCAGTCCCCTGACCGCTATAGCCAAAAACATTCAGTACTTC